This note documents a single T cell receptor (beta chain) sequence. This clonotype was counted many times. This clone's antigen is unknown. Base quality data are lacking; no much larger clone is found one base away. Counted from cysteine to phenylalanine, this CDR3 has 14 amino acids. Only the CDR3 portion is preserved as DNA: 42 bases, with reading frame beginning at the first base. Relative to germline, V is missing 6 bases and J is missing 8 bases, with 6 bases of the junction outside any gene match. CDR1 and CDR2 are read off the germline V gene (reference sequence) as LNHDA and SQIVND. This sample was taken from a study of CD8+CD57+ T cells in acquired aplastic anemia (dated by TCRdb to 2017 to 2018). Concerning the study at large: On average, sorted CD4+ and CD8+ cells yielded 2.5 to 3.5 ug of extracted DNA, with a range of roughly 0.17 to 27.4 ug. CD8+CD57+ expansion was defined as frequency above the mean frequency observed in healthy subjects. Study-wide conclusions, independent of this receptor: Around 30 CD8+ CDR3 sequences were found in both patients and controls but appeared to be highly expressed in patients and within the immunodominant clones of the patients. CD8+ Simpson's diversity did not differ significantly between patients and healthy controls (P=0.060).

The patients picked for sequencing were ones in whom flow cytometry had shown an expansion of CD8+CD57+ cells. All patients had severe acquired aplastic anemia diagnosed by International Study of Aplastic Anemia and Agranulocytosis and Camitta criteria. No patient had received any therapy when blood was sampled. In this study, sorted CD4+ and CD8+ T cells from the blood of healthy subjects and of severe aplastic anemia patients had their TCR repertoires deep-sequenced. Patients were enrolled in the USA under clinicaltrials.gov protocols 00001620, 01623167, 00001397, 00071045, 00081523 and 00961064. Ficoll-Paque density gradient centrifugation was used to isolate peripheral blood mononuclear cells. Before DNA extraction, CD4+ and CD8+ T cells were sorted with FACS or magnetic beads. Genomic DNA was used as template for profiling of TCR beta VDJ combinations and CDR3 sequences. An Illumina HiSeq 2000 was used for TCR repertoire sequencing. Per the authors' processing: Repertoires were assessed using TRBV/TRBJ rearrangement plots, CDR3 size and DJ length profiles, and Simpson's diversity index. Whichever DNA sequence was most abundant in the deep sequencing data was defined as the immunodominant clone. CDR3 amino acid sequences were checked for sharing across subjects and were also compared against the VDJdb database and published repertoires. TCRdb handled the public reads itself, with Q25 trimming in fastp and clone calling in MiXCR, and kept productive beta chains. Merged by CDR3 protein, the rows form single entries marked with the most common genes and DNA. Clone size and V and J calls follow TCRdb, not the original study. Within this sample are around 200,000 distinct CDR3 sequences, with nearly 50% of them counted one time only. The ten largest clones take up 13% of the sample.

This clonotype was obtained from a human donor with aplastic anemia. Material for sequencing was sorted CD4+, CD8+, or CD8+CD57+ T cells (not recorded which) from PBMCs. The chain is made from TRBV19 and TRBJ2-1; the junction holds 11 bases that match TRBD1. The base sequence is TGTGCCAGTAGGCGGACAGGGGGCGGAGATGAGCAGTTCTTC. Translation gives CASRRTGGGDEQFF.